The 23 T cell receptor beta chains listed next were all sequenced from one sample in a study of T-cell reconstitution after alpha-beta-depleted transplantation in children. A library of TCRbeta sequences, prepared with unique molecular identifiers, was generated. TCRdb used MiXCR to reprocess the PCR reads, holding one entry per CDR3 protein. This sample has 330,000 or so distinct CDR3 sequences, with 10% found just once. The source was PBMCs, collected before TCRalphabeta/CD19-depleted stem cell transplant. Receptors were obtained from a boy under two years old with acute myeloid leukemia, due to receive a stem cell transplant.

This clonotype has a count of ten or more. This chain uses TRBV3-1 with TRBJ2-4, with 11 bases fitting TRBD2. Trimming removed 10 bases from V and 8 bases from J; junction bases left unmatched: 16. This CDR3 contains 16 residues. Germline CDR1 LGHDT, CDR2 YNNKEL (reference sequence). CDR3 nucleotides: TGTGCCAATCTACCGGGACTAGCGGCAGAGGGGGACATTCAGTACTTC. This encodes CANLPGLAAEGDIQYF.

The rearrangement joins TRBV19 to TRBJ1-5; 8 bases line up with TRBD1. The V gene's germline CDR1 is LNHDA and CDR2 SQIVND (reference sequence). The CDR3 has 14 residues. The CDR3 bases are TGTGCAGTTGGACAGGGAATTGACTATCAGCCCCAGCATTTT. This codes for CAVGQGIDYQPQHF.

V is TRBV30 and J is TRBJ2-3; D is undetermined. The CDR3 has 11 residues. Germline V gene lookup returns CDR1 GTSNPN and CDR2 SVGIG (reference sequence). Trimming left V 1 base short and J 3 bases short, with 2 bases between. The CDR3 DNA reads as TGTGCCTGGAGTGCAACAGATACGCAGTATTTT. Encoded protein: CAWSATDTQYF.

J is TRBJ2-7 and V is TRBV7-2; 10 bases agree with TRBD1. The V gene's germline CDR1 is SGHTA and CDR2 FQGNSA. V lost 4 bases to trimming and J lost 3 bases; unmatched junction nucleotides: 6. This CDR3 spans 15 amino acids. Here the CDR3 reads CASSSLGQGNYEQYF. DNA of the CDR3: TGTGCCAGCAGCTCCCTGGGACAGGGGAACTACGAGCAGTACTTC. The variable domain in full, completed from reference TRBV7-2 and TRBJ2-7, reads GAGVSQSPSNKVTEKGKDVELRCDPISGHTALYWYRQSLGQGLEFLIYFQGNSAPDKSGLPSDRFSAERTGGSVSTLTIQRTQQEDSAVYLCASSSLGQGNYEQYFGPGTRLTVT.

CDR3 bases: TGTGCCAGCAGCTTCTTACGTAGCGTTAACTATGGCTACACCTTC. This sequence encodes CASSFLRSVNYGYTF. The chain links TRBV7-2 to TRBJ1-2; D gene uncertain. The V gene's germline CDR1 is SGHTA and CDR2 FQGNSA. Trimming left V 3 bases short and J 1 base short, with 12 bases between. The CDR3 spans 15 residues.

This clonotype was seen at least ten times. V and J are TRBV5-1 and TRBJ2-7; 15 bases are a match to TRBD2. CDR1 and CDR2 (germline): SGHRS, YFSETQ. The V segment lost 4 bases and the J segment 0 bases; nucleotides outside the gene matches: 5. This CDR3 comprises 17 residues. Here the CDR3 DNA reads TGCGCCAGCAGCCCCCGGACTAGCGGGAGGGTCTCCTACGAGCAGTACTTC. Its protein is CASSPRTSGRVSYEQYF.

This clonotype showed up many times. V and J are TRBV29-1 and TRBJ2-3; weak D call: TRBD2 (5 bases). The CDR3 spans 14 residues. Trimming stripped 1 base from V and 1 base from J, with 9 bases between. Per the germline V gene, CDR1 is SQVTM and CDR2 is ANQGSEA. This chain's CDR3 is CSVEGGQGTDTQYF. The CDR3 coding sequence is TGCAGCGTTGAAGGAGGGCAGGGCACAGATACGCAGTATTTT.

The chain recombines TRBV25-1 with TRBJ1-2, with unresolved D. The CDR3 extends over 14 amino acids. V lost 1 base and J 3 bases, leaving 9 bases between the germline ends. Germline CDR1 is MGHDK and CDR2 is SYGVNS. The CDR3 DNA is TGTGCCAGCAGTGAATTGAACGGATACTATGGCTACACCTTC. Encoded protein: CASSELNGYYGYTF.

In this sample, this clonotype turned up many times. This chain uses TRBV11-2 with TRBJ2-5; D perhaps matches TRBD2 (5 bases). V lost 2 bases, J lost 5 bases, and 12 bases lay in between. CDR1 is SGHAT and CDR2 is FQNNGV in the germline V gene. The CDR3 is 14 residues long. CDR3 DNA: TGTGCCAGCAGCTTACGGGGTTTCGTCGAGACCCAGTACTTC. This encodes CASSLRGFVETQYF. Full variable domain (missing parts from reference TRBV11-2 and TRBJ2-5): EAGVAQSPRYKIIEKRQSVAFWCNPISGHATLYWYQQILGQGPKLLIQFQNNGVVDDSQLPKDRFSAERLKGVDSTLKIQPAKLEDSAVYLCASSLRGFVETQYFGPGTRLLVL.

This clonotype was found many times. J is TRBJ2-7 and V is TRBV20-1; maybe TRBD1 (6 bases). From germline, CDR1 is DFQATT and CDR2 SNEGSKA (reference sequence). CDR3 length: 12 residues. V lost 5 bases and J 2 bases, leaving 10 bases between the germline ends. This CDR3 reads CSAADSPYEQYF. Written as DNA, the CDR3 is TGCAGTGCTGCGGACAGCCCCTACGAGCAGTACTTC.

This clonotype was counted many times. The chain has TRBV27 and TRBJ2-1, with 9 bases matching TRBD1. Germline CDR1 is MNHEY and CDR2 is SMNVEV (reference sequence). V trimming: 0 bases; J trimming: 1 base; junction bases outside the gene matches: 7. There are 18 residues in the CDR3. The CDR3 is CASSLSPPTGGSYNEQFF. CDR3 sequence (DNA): TGTGCCAGCAGTTTATCCCCTCCGACAGGGGGATCCTACAATGAGCAGTTCTTC.

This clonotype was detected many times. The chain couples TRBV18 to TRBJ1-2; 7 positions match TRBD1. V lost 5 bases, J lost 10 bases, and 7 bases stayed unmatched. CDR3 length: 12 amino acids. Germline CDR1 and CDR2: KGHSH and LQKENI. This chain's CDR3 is CASSSTGNDYTF. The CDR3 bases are TGTGCCAGCTCATCGACAGGGAATGACTACACCTTC.

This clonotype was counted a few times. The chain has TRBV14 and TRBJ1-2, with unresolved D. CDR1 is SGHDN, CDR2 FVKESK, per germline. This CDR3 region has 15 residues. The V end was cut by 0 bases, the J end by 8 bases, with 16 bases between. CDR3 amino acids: CASSQDLWGRRGYTF. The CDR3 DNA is TGTGCCAGCAGCCAAGATCTTTGGGGTAGACGAGGCTACACCTTC.

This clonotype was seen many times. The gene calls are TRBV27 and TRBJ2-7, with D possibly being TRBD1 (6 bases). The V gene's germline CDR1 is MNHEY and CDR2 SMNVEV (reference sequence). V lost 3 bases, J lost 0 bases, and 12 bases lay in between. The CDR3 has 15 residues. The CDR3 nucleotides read TGTGCCAGCAGTTTGGCAGGACAGCTCTCCTACGAGCAGTACTTC. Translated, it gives CASSLAGQLSYEQYF.

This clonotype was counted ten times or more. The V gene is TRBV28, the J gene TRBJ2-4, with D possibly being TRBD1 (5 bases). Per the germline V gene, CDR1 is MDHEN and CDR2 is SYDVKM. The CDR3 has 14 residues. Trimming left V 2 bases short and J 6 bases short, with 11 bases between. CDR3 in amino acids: CASSLSLRGNIQYF. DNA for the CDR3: TGTGCCAGCAGTTTAAGCCTTAGGGGAAACATTCAGTACTTC.

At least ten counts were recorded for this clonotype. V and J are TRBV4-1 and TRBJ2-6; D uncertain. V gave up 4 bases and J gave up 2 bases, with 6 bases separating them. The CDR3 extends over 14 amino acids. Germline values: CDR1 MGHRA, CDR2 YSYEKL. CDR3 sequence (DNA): TGCGCCAGCAGCCGTCTCACTGGGGCCAACGTCCTGACTTTC. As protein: CASSRLTGANVLTF.

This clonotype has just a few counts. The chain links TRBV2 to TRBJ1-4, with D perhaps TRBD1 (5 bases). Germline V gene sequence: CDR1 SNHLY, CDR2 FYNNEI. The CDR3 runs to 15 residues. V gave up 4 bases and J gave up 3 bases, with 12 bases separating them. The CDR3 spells CASSGDGTSNEKLFF. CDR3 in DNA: TGTGCCAGCAGTGGGGACGGGACCTCTAATGAAAAACTGTTTTTT.

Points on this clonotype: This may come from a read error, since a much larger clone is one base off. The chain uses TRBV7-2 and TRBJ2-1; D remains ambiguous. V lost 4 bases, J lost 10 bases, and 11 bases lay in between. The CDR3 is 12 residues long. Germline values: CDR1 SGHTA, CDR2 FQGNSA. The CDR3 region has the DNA TGTGCCAGCAGCTCAGTGGGCAGGGAGCAGTTCTTC. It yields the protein CASSSVGREQFF.

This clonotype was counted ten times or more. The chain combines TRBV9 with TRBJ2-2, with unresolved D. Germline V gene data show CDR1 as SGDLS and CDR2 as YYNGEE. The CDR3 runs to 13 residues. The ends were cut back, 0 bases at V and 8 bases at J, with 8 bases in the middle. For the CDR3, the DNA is TGTGCCAGCAGCGTAGGCCAAGTAGGGGAGCTGTTTTTT. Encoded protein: CASSVGQVGELFF.

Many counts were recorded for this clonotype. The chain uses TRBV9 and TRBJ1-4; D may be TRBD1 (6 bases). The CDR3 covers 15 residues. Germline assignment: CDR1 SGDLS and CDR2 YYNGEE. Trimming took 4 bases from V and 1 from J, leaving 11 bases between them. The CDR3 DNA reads TGTGCCAGCAGCCTTACAGGGAGAACTAATGAAAAACTGTTTTTT. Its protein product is CASSLTGRTNEKLFF.

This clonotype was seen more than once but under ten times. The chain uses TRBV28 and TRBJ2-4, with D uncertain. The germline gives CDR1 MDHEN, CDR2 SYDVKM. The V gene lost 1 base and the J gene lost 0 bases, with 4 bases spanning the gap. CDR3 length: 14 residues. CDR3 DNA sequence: TGTGCCAGCAGTTTATCAGTAGCCAAAAACATTCAGTACTTC. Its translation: CASSLSVAKNIQYF.

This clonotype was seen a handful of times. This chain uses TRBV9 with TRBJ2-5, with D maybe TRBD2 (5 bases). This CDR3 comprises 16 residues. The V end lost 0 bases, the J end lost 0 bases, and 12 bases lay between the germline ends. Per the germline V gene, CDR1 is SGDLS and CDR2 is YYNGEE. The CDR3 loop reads CASSVDVGGYQETQYF. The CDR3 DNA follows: TGTGCCAGCAGCGTAGATGTTGGCGGGTACCAAGAGACCCAGTACTTC.

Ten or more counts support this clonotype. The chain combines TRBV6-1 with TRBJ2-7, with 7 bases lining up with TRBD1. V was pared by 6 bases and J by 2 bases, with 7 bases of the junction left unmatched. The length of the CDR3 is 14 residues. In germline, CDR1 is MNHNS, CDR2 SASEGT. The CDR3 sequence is CASRQGEPPYEQYF. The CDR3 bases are TGTGCCAGCAGGCAGGGGGAACCCCCCTACGAGCAGTACTTC.